One and the same sample provided the 22 T cell receptor beta chains below, sequenced in a study of T cells in Graves' hyperthyroidism and ophthalmopathy. TCR beta CDR3 sequences were amplified from RNA transcripts. HTBI primers were employed in a first-round RT-PCR of the TCR CDR3. TCRdb fed the multiplex PCR reads into MiXCR, producing one record per CDR3 protein. In the table there are more than 500,000 distinct CDR3 sequences, around 15% of which are singletons. The sample taken for sequencing was blood. These receptor sequences come from a woman aged 25 to 39 with Graves' hyperthyroidism.

In this sample, this clonotype turned up many times. The chain has TRBV28 and TRBJ2-7, with 8 bases matching TRBD1. CDR1 and CDR2 (germline): MDHEN, SYDVKM. This CDR3 spans 15 amino acids. Unmatched junction bases numbered 7, after V lost 2 bases and J lost 4 bases. The CDR3 DNA is TGTGCCAGCAGTTTAGATCCGGGACAGGAGTACGAGCAGTACTTC. Encoded protein: CASSLDPGQEYEQYF.

This clonotype was recorded at least ten times. This chain's CDR3 is CASRSTRDSYEQYF. In nucleotides, the CDR3 is TGTGCCAGCAGATCGACTCGGGACTCTTACGAGCAGTACTTC. This sequence joins TRBV28 and TRBJ2-7, with TRBD2 as a possible D gene (6 bases). The CDR3 contains 14 residues. Trimming took off 6 bases at V and 4 bases at J, with 16 bases between the two ends. Per the germline V gene, CDR1 is MDHEN and CDR2 is SYDVKM.

This clonotype appeared many times. This rearrangement joins TRBV20-1 to TRBJ2-7, with D uncertain. Germline-derived CDR1 and CDR2 are DFQATT and SNEGSKA (reference sequence). Trimming pared 5 bases from V and 5 bases from J, leaving 13 bases between. The CDR3 loop spans 12 amino acids. In DNA, the CDR3 is TGCAGTGCTTTCCGGGCCCTAGACGAGCAGTACTTC. Residues: CSAFRALDEQYF.

The J gene is TRBJ2-1, the V gene TRBV3-1, with TRBD1 identical over 7 bases. The germline CDR1 and CDR2 sequences are LGHDT and YNNKEL (reference sequence). The CDR3 has 13 amino acids. V lost 7 bases, J lost 9 bases, and 9 bases stayed unmatched. DNA of the CDR3: TGTGCCAGCATCCGCACAGGGGACGGTGAGCAGTTCTTC. This encodes CASIRTGDGEQFF.

This clonotype was detected only once. The chain has TRBV30 and TRBJ1-2; the match to TRBD1 covers 7 bases. Germline CDR1 is GTSNPN and CDR2 is SVGIG (reference sequence). CDR3 length: 14 amino acids. V gave up 5 bases and J gave up 3 bases; unmatched junction bases: 9. DNA for the CDR3: TGTGCCTGGGAAGGGGGCAGTCCGGACTATGGCTACACCTTC. Its translation: CAWEGGSPDYGYTF.

This clonotype was seen more than once but under ten times. This chain uses TRBV20-1 with TRBJ2-1; 12 bases are shared with TRBD2. Unmatched junction bases numbered 9, after V lost 1 base and J lost 5 bases. The CDR3 is made up of 17 amino acids. Germline V gene data show CDR1 as DFQATT and CDR2 as SNEGSKA (reference sequence). The CDR3: CSARVILAGGRDNEQFF. The CDR3 DNA follows: TGCAGTGCTAGAGTTATCCTAGCGGGAGGGAGGGACAATGAGCAGTTCTTC.

V is TRBV5-1 and J is TRBJ1-2; 12 bases fit TRBD1. Germline-derived CDR1 and CDR2 are SGHRS and YFSETQ. V lost 4 bases to trimming and J lost 7 bases; unmatched junction nucleotides: 8. The length of the CDR3 is 15 residues. The CDR3 DNA reads TGCGCCAGCAGCGAGGGACAGGGGGCGCCGGGTGGCTACACCTTC. Encoded protein: CASSEGQGAPGGYTF.

The V call is TRBV24-1, the J call TRBJ2-5; TRBD2 agrees at 10 bases. The CDR3 extends over 15 amino acids. Germline trimming cut 3 bases from V and 2 bases from J; bases unmatched to any gene: 2. Germline CDR1 and CDR2: KGHDR and SFDVKD. The CDR3 loop is CATSDVLAGQETQYF. The DNA of the CDR3 is TGTGCCACCAGTGATGTACTAGCGGGACAAGAGACCCAGTACTTC.

This clonotype occurred a few times. The J gene is TRBJ2-2, the V gene TRBV24-1; D tentatively fits TRBD1 or TRBD2 (7 bases each). CDR3 length: 16 amino acids. From germline, CDR1 is KGHDR and CDR2 SFDVKD. Trimming removed 3 bases at V and 4 bases at J, with 14 bases between. CDR3 sequence: CATSDPRGGSTGELFF. The DNA for the CDR3 is TGTGCCACCAGTGATCCCAGGGGGGGCAGCACCGGGGAGCTGTTTTTT.

This clonotype has a handful of counts. This rearrangement joins TRBV12-3 or TRBV12-4 to TRBJ2-6; D is unclear. The CDR3 runs 15 residues. V lost 6 bases, J lost 0 bases, and 9 bases lay in between. The CDR3 here is CASRRVNSGANVLTF. DNA of the CDR3: TGTGCCAGCAGGCGCGTTAACTCTGGGGCCAACGTCCTGACTTTC.

This clonotype was seen only a few times. J is TRBJ2-1 and V is TRBV24-1; 9 positions agree with TRBD2. The germline V gene encodes CDR1 KGHDR and CDR2 SFDVKD. Losses at the gene ends were 2 bases for V and 3 bases for J; bases not matched to a gene: 10. The CDR3 totals 18 residues. The CDR3 spells CATSDSSSREGSYNEQFF. Written as DNA, the CDR3 is TGTGCCACCAGTGATTCATCGTCGCGGGAGGGAAGCTACAATGAGCAGTTCTTC.

This clonotype was counted a few times. This chain connects TRBV30 to TRBJ2-3; 12 positions agree with TRBD2. The V and J ends lost 2 bases and 6 bases, in that order; junction bases with no gene match: 18. The CDR3 consists of 19 residues. The germline V gene encodes CDR1 GTSNPN and CDR2 SVGIG (reference sequence). The CDR3 loop is CAWSPPGTSGQGMRDTQYF. In DNA, the CDR3 is TGTGCCTGGAGTCCTCCGGGGACTAGCGGGCAAGGGATGAGGGATACGCAGTATTTT.

Of note for this clonotype: This could be a read error, since a much larger clone is one nucleotide away. The chain recombines TRBV28 with TRBJ2-5; tentatively, D is TRBD2 (5 bases). V gave up 4 bases and J gave up 5 bases, with 23 bases separating them. The germline V gene encodes CDR1 MDHEN and CDR2 SYDVKM. This CDR3 has 17 amino acids. In nucleotides, the CDR3 is TGTGCCAGCAGTTCATCCCCTCGGACTGGCCAGATGGAGACCCAGTACTTC. Its translation: CASSSSPRTGQMETQYF.

This clonotype was observed a few times. V is TRBV7-8 and J is TRBJ1-2, with 9 bases matching TRBD1. J was trimmed by 8 bases and V by 2 bases; bases with no gene match: 21. Germline assignment: CDR1 SGHVS and CDR2 FQNEAQ. The CDR3 spans 19 residues. The CDR3 sequence: CASSLFSLNLDRGTAGYTF. Here the CDR3 DNA reads TGTGCCAGCAGCTTATTTTCCCTAAACTTGGACAGGGGTACCGCCGGCTACACCTTC.

Details on this clonotype: Being one base from a much bigger clone, this may be a read error. This sequence joins TRBV9 and TRBJ2-1; 10 bases align to TRBD2. The DNA end is more similar to TRBJ2-7, so the J call may be wrong. In germline, CDR1 is SGDLS, CDR2 YYNGEE. The CDR3 runs to 15 residues. CDR3 bases: TGTGCCAGCAGCGGAGAGCGGGAGGGCTACAATGAGCAGTACTTC. Translated, it gives CASSGEREGYNEQYF.

In this sample, this clonotype turned up a few times. Germline and junction disagree at one end, which may indicate a read error. The chain combines TRBV7-8 with TRBJ2-4; 7 bases line up with TRBD1. In germline, CDR1 is SGHVS, CDR2 FQNEAQ. The CDR3 runs 15 residues. The CDR3 protein is CASSHLDRNKNIQYF. Here the CDR3 DNA reads TGCGCCAGCAGCCACTTGGACAGGAACAAAAACATTCAGTACTTC.

This clonotype was seen more than once but under ten times. The chain carries TRBV12-3 or TRBV12-4 and TRBJ1-1; D call uncertain. Trimming stripped 6 bases from V and 8 bases from J, with 16 bases between. The CDR3 has 13 residues. The CDR3 protein is CASSPTTEIEAFF. CDR3 in DNA: TGTGCCAGCAGCCCTACTACAGAAATAGAAGCTTTCTTT.

This clonotype was seen repeatedly, ten times or more. The chain recombines TRBV20-1 with TRBJ2-1; 8 positions match TRBD2. V lost 6 bases, J lost 5 bases, and 15 bases stayed unmatched. Germline-derived CDR1 and CDR2 are DFQATT and SNEGSKA (reference sequence). The CDR3 covers 16 residues. CDR3 protein: CSAEKSGTSQHNEQFF. Written as DNA, the CDR3 is TGCAGTGCGGAGAAGTCCGGGACTAGTCAGCACAATGAGCAGTTCTTC.

The J gene is TRBJ1-2, the V gene TRBV9; TRBD1 matches at 7 bases. Trimming removed 3 bases from V and 4 bases from J; junction bases left unmatched: 9. The CDR3 contains 15 residues. Germline CDR1 and CDR2: SGDLS and YYNGEE. The CDR3 here is CASSALDRLFYGYTF. The CDR3 DNA is TGTGCCAGCAGCGCATTGGACAGGCTCTTCTATGGCTACACCTTC.

Ten or more counts support this clonotype. V gene TRBV11-2 combines with J gene TRBJ2-5, with TRBD2 identical over 7 bases. The J segment lost 4 bases and the V segment lost 7 bases, leaving 6 bases of the junction unmatched. The CDR3 consists of 13 residues. Looked up from germline, CDR1 is SGHAT and CDR2 is FQNNGV. The CDR3 DNA follows: TGTGCCAGCACCCGCCCGGGGGGAGAGACCCAGTACTTC. Protein sequence: CASTRPGGETQYF.

V usage is TRBV29-1 and J usage is TRBJ2-7; D might be TRBD1 (6 bases). The V gene lost 3 bases and the J gene lost 3 bases, with 9 bases spanning the gap. The CDR3 consists of 12 residues. Per the germline V gene, CDR1 is SQVTM and CDR2 is ANQGSEA. CDR3 nucleotide sequence: TGCAGCGTTGAGGGGGCGGGCTACGAGCAGTACTTC. Its protein is CSVEGAGYEQYF.

This clonotype came up a few times. This chain joins TRBV7-9 and TRBJ2-2; weak D call: TRBD1 (6 bases). The CDR3 sequence is 15 residues long. Trimming left V 6 bases short and J 4 bases short, with 15 bases between. Germline values: CDR1 SEHNR, CDR2 FQNEAQ (reference sequence). CDR3 protein: CASSNPRGSTGELFF. CDR3 sequence (DNA): TGTGCCAGCAGTAACCCGAGGGGGAGCACCGGGGAGCTGTTTTTT.